The entry that follows covers one T cell receptor beta chain sequence. The entry originates in a study of early T cells in non-severe SARS-CoV-2 infection. Individual cDNA molecules were tagged with unique molecular identifiers, the study reported. MiXCR, applied by TCRdb to the 5' RACE reads, yields one record per CDR3 protein. This table holds roughly 25,000 distinct CDR3 sequences, over 3.5% found once. V was cut by 5 bases and J by 5 bases, with 9 bases left in between. The CDR3 totals 11 residues. Germline V CDR1 and CDR2: SQVTM, ANQGSEA. The clonotype comes from an adult who was a healthcare worker with PCR-confirmed SARS-CoV-2 infection or an uninfected control (not recorded which). The sequenced sample was whole blood. The chain joins TRBV29-1 to TRBJ1-2; unclear D gene. The CDR3 DNA reads TGCAGCGTTCGGACGGATTATGGCTACACCTTC. Translation gives CSVRTDYGYTF. Together with reference TRBV29-1 and TRBJ1-2, the CDR3 gives the full variable domain: SAVISQKPSRDICQRGTSLTIQCQVDSQVTMMFWYRQQPGQSLTLIATANQGSEATYESGFVIDKFPISRPNLTFSTLTVSNMSPEDSSIYLCSVRTDYGYTFGSGTRLTVV.